The 24 T cell receptor beta chains below come from one sample, sequenced in a study of blood T cell repertoires in COVID-19. Clones were sequenced by immunoSEQ multiplex PCR, and TCRdb holds only the in-frame ones, with some missing. The sample has around 200,000 clones, approximately 89% seen once. Sequenced material: PBMCs or T cells enriched from blood (not recorded which). These receptors were obtained from a woman between 40 and 50 years old with acute COVID-19.

The V gene is TRBV7-9, the J gene TRBJ1-2; the match to TRBD1 covers 7 bases. The V gene end was trimmed by 3 bases and the J gene end by 0 bases; junction bases not matched to a gene: 1. The germline CDR1 and CDR2 sequences are SEHNR and FQNEAQ (reference sequence). The CDR3 is 14 residues long. CDR3 nucleotides: TGTGCCAGCAGCTTGACAGGGTCTAACTATGGCTACACCTTC. Protein sequence: CASSLTGSNYGYTF. Drawing the rest from reference TRBV7-9 and TRBJ1-2, the complete variable domain is DTGVSQNPRHKITKRGQNVTFRCDPISEHNRLYWYRQTLGQGPEFLTYFQNEAQLEKSRLLSDRFSAERPKGSFSTLEIQRTEQGDSAMYLCASSLTGSNYGYTFGSGTRLTVV.

The V and J genes are TRBV3-1 (or the pseudogene TRBV3-2) and TRBJ2-5, with 8 positions matching TRBD2. V lost 10 bases to trimming and J lost 7 bases; unmatched junction nucleotides: 11. The germline gives CDR1 LGHDT, CDR2 YNNKEL (reference sequence). The CDR3 extends over 13 amino acids. The CDR3 here is CAIRGAGEGTQYF. Written as DNA, the CDR3 is TGTGCCATCCGTGGAGCGGGGGAGGGGACCCAGTACTTC.

This rearrangement joins TRBV2 to TRBJ2-3; the D gene is possibly TRBD2 (5 bases). The CDR3 length is 13 residues. The V end was cut by 6 bases, the J end by 6 bases, with 13 bases between. Germline V gene data show CDR1 as SNHLY and CDR2 as FYNNEI. Here the CDR3 reads CASRLGIIDTQYF. The CDR3 DNA reads TGTGCCAGCAGGCTCGGGATTATCGATACGCAGTATTTT.

This clone was seen a handful of times. This chain connects TRBV4-1 to TRBJ2-3; no definite D call. V was clipped by 4 bases and J by 2 bases, with 10 bases between them. The CDR3 is made up of 14 amino acids. CDR1 and CDR2 from the germline V gene are MGHRA and YSYEKL. CDR3: CASSPQTITDTQYF. CDR3 DNA: TGCGCCAGCAGCCCCCAGACAATCACAGATACGCAGTATTTT.

This clone has only one observation. J is TRBJ1-5 and V is TRBV27; maybe TRBD1 (6 bases). There are 15 residues in the CDR3. The germline V gene encodes CDR1 MNHEY and CDR2 SMNVEV (reference sequence). Trimming removed 6 bases from V and 6 bases from J, with 18 bases in between. In DNA form, the CDR3 reads TGTGCCAGCAGACCCGGGGGGGGCGAGAGTCAGCCCCAGCATTTT. As protein: CASRPGGGESQPQHF.

The chain links TRBV27 to TRBJ1-6; 7 positions match TRBD1. CDR1 and CDR2 (germline): MNHEY, SMNVEV (reference sequence). The CDR3 spans 18 residues. V was pared by 5 bases and J by 5 bases, with 15 bases of the junction left unmatched. CDR3 in amino acids: CASSKRLTGRSDNSPLHF. CDR3 nucleotide sequence: TGTGCCAGCAGTAAACGATTGACAGGGCGAAGCGATAATTCACCCCTCCACTTT.

The chain has TRBV14 and TRBJ2-6; no firm D call. Trimming took off 8 bases at V and 0 bases at J, with 17 bases between the two ends. Looked up from germline, CDR1 is SGHDN and CDR2 is FVKESK. This CDR3 contains 17 residues. CDR3 region: CASSPAAVYSGANVLTF. The CDR3, as DNA: TGTGCCAGCTCCCCGGCGGCAGTCTACTCTGGGGCCAACGTCCTGACTTTC.

CDR3 protein: CASSALFQRNTEAFF. The CDR3, as DNA: TGTGCCAGCAGCGCCCTATTCCAGCGGAACACTGAAGCTTTCTTT. The rearrangement uses TRBV11-2 and TRBJ1-1; D is uncertain. CDR1 and CDR2 (germline): SGHAT, FQNNGV. CDR3 length: 15 amino acids. Between the trimmed V and J ends, which lost 5 bases and 1 base, there was a span of 14 bases.

This chain links TRBV7-3 with TRBJ2-5; D is perhaps TRBD2 (6 bases). Per germline, CDR1 SGHTA and CDR2 FQGTGA. Between the trimmed V and J ends, which lost 4 bases and 5 bases, there was a span of 11 bases. The length of the CDR3 is 13 residues. As DNA, the CDR3 is TGTGCCAGCAGCTACGGGGGTGGTGAGACCCAGTACTTC. The encoded protein is CASSYGGGETQYF.

The chain carries TRBV3-1 (or the pseudogene TRBV3-2) and TRBJ2-5; TRBD2 matches at 8 bases. The V gene's germline CDR1 is LGHDT and CDR2 YNNKEL (reference sequence). Unmatched junction bases numbered 8, after V lost 4 bases and J lost 4 bases. CDR3 size: 15 residues. For the CDR3, the DNA is TGTGCCAGCAGCCTAGCCACCGGGGGGGTAGAGACCCAGTACTTC. It is translated as CASSLATGGVETQYF.

This chain uses TRBV28 with TRBJ1-2; TRBD1 agrees at 8 bases. The CDR3 has 15 amino acids. Germline trimming cut 6 bases from V and 1 base from J; bases unmatched to any gene: 7. Per germline, CDR1 MDHEN and CDR2 SYDVKM. The CDR3 DNA reads as TGTGCCAGCAGACCAGGACAGGGCGGTAACTATGGCTACACCTTC. Translating gives CASRPGQGGNYGYTF.

This chain uses TRBV7-2 with TRBJ2-2; perhaps TRBD2 as D (6 bases). This CDR3 has 15 residues. V was trimmed by 5 bases and J by 3 bases, leaving 13 bases between them. Germline V gives CDR1 SGHTA, CDR2 FQGNSA. CDR3 in amino acids: CASSVLKRDTGELFF. As DNA, the CDR3 is TGTGCCAGCAGCGTCTTAAAGCGGGACACCGGGGAGCTGTTTTTT.

This chain connects TRBV4-1 to TRBJ1-1; D gene uncertain. The CDR3 is 16 residues long. Per germline, CDR1 MGHRA and CDR2 YSYEKL. The germline V and J ends were trimmed by 4 bases and 4 bases, with 19 bases remaining between them. For the CDR3, the DNA is TGCGCCAGCAGCCCCCCTTATTCGGGGATGGGCACTGAAGCTTTCTTT. Residues: CASSPPYSGMGTEAFF.

The chain recombines TRBV18 with TRBJ1-1, with D unresolved. The CDR3 runs 13 residues. V lost 3 bases, J lost 9 bases, and 14 bases lay in between. Germline V gene lookup returns CDR1 KGHSH and CDR2 LQKENI. CDR3 loop: CASSPTVEAQAFF. CDR3 DNA: TGTGCCAGCTCACCGACGGTGGAGGCACAAGCTTTCTTT. The variable domain in full, completed from reference TRBV18 and TRBJ1-1, reads NAGVMQNPRHLVRRRGQEARLRCSPMKGHSHVYWYRQLPEEGLKFMVYLQKENIIDESGMPKERFSAEFPKEGPSILRIQQVVRGDSAAYFCASSPTVEAQAFFGQGTRLTVV.

This chain joins TRBV5-4 and TRBJ2-1, with a weak D call TRBD2 (5 bases). This CDR3 region has 15 residues. Germline V gives CDR1 SGHNT, CDR2 YYREEE (reference sequence). The V end lost 2 bases, the J end lost 0 bases, and 9 bases lay between the germline ends. CDR3: CASSLMGSSYNEQFF. The CDR3 DNA reads TGTGCCAGCAGCTTAATGGGGAGCTCCTACAATGAGCAGTTCTTC. Complete variable domain (other parts from reference TRBV5-4 and TRBJ2-1): ETGVTQSPTHLIKTRGQQVTLRCSSQSGHNTVSWYQQALGQGPQFIFQYYREEENGRGNFPPRFSGLQFPNYSSELNVNALELDDSALYLCASSLMGSSYNEQFFGPGTRLTVL.

This clone has only one observation. This sequence joins TRBV5-1 and TRBJ1-2, with 12 nucleotides matching TRBD1. After removal of 3 bases from V and 8 bases from J, the junction contained 14 bases not matched to a gene. Germline V gives CDR1 SGHRS, CDR2 YFSETQ. This CDR3 has 17 amino acids. CDR3 sequence (DNA): TGCGCCAGCAGCTCCCTTGGGATCGGGACAGGGGGCAGAGGCTACACCTTC. The encoded protein is CASSSLGIGTGGRGYTF.

The rearrangement links TRBV28 to TRBJ1-6, with D perhaps matching TRBD1 (5 bases). The V end lost 1 base, the J end lost 7 bases, and 11 bases lay between the germline ends. The CDR3 covers 15 residues. The V gene's germline CDR1 is MDHEN and CDR2 SYDVKM. CDR3 loop: CASSLFGQGNSPLHF. The CDR3 nucleotides are TGTGCCAGCAGTTTATTTGGGCAGGGAAATTCACCCCTCCACTTT.

The chain recombines TRBV19 with TRBJ2-1; D call uncertain. V gave up 3 bases and J gave up 7 bases, with 10 bases separating them. Per the germline V gene, CDR1 is LNHDA and CDR2 is SQIVND (reference sequence). This CDR3 comprises 13 residues. The DNA for the CDR3 is TGTGCCAGTAGTATTGACTTCCTTAATGAGCAGTTCTTC. Its protein is CASSIDFLNEQFF.

This clone was found a few times. The V and J genes are TRBV6-1 and TRBJ2-5; the match to TRBD2 covers 10 bases. After removal of 1 base from V and 3 bases from J, the junction contained 8 bases not matched to a gene. CDR3 length: 17 residues. Per the germline V gene, CDR1 is MNHNS and CDR2 is SASEGT. The chain's CDR3 is CASSEEKAGGPKETQYF. Here the CDR3 DNA reads TGTGCCAGCAGTGAAGAAAAAGCGGGAGGGCCTAAAGAGACCCAGTACTTC.

J is TRBJ1-4 and V is TRBV13, with 10 bases that match TRBD1. The CDR3 runs to 14 residues. J was trimmed by 8 bases and V by 5 bases; bases with no gene match: 5. CDR1 is PRHDT and CDR2 is FYEKMQ in the germline V gene (reference sequence). CDR3 sequence reads: CASSIRTGGEKLFF. The DNA for the CDR3 is TGTGCCAGCAGCATACGGACAGGGGGGGAAAAACTGTTTTTT.

The chain employs TRBV10-3 and TRBJ1-4, with D possibly matching TRBD1 (6 bases). CDR3 length: 17 residues. CDR1 is ENHRY and CDR2 is SYGVKD in the germline V gene. The V and J ends lost 0 bases and 7 bases respectively, with 18 bases between them. CDR3 sequence: CAISESLPGGIVEKLFF. As DNA, the CDR3 is TGTGCCATCAGTGAGTCTCTTCCGGGGGGCATAGTTGAAAAACTGTTTTTT.

This sequence joins TRBV2 and TRBJ2-2; 14 positions match TRBD2. The CDR3 is made up of 18 amino acids. The germline V gene has CDR1 SNHLY and CDR2 FYNNEI. J gave up 4 bases and V 3 bases, and 7 bases lay outside the gene matches. The CDR3 loop reads CASSDAGLAGVGTGELFF. CDR3 sequence (DNA): TGTGCCAGCAGTGACGCGGGACTAGCGGGAGTAGGCACCGGGGAGCTGTTTTTT.

This chain joins TRBV5-1 and TRBJ1-1; D is perhaps TRBD1 (6 bases). Between the trimmed V and J ends, which lost 3 bases and 6 bases, there was a span of 15 bases. The germline V gene encodes CDR1 SGHRS and CDR2 YFSETQ. This CDR3 comprises 14 residues. The CDR3 sequence: CASSSNTGMPEAFF. In DNA form, the CDR3 reads TGCGCCAGCAGCTCGAACACAGGGATGCCTGAAGCTTTCTTT.

The chain combines TRBV10-2 with TRBJ1-1; possible D gene TRBD1, 5 bases. Germline V CDR1 and CDR2: WSHSY, SAAADI. This CDR3 contains 13 residues. V lost 3 bases to trimming and J lost 3 bases, with 8 bases between them. The CDR3 DNA reads as TGCGCCAGCAGTGAAAAGGGGCACACTGAAGCTTTCTTT. Amino acid sequence: CASSEKGHTEAFF.